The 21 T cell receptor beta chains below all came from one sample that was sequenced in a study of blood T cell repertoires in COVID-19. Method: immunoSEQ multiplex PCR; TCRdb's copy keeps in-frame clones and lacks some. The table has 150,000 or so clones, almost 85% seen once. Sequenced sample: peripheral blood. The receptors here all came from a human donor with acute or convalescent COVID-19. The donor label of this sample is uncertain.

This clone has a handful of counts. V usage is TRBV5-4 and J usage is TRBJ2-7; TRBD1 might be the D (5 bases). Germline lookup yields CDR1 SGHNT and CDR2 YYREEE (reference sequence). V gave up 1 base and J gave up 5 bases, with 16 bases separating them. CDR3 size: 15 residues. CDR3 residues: CASSLRWGGMDEQYF. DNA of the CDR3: TGTGCCAGCAGCTTGAGGTGGGGCGGAATGGACGAGCAGTACTTC.

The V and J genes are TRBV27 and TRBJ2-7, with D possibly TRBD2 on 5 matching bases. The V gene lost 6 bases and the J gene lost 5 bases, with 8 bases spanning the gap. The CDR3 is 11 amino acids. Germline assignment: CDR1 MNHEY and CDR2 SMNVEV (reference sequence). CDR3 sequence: CASSTSHEQYF. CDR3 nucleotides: TGTGCCAGCAGCACTAGTCACGAGCAGTACTTC.

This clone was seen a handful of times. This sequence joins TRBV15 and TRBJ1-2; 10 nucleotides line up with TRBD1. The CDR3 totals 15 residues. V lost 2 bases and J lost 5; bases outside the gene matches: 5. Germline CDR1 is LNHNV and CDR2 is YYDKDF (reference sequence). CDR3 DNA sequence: TGTGCCACCAGCAGAAGGACAGGGGGGTGGTATGGCTACACCTTC. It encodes CATSRRTGGWYGYTF.

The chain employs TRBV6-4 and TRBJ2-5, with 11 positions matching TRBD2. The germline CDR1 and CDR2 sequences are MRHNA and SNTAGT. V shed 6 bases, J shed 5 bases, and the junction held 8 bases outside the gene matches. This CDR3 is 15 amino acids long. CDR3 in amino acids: CASSRSGGALETQYF. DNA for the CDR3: TGTGCCAGCAGCCGTAGCGGGGGGGCTCTGGAGACCCAGTACTTC.

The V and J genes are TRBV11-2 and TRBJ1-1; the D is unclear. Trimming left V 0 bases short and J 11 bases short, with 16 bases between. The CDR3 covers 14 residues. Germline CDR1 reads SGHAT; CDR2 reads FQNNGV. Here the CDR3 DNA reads TGTGCCAGCAGCTTAGAAAGAAACCGCCAGTCGGCTTTCTTT. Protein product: CASSLERNRQSAFF. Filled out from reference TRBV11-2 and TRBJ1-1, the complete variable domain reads EAGVAQSPRYKIIEKRQSVAFWCNPISGHATLYWYQQILGQGPKLLIQFQNNGVVDDSQLPKDRFSAERLKGVDSTLKIQPAKLEDSAVYLCASSLERNRQSAFFGQGTRLTVV.

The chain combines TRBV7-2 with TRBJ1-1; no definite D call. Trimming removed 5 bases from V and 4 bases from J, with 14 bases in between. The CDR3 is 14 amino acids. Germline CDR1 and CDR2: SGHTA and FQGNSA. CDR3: CASSGTPGGTEAFF. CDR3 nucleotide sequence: TGTGCCAGCAGCGGCACACCCGGAGGCACTGAAGCTTTCTTT.

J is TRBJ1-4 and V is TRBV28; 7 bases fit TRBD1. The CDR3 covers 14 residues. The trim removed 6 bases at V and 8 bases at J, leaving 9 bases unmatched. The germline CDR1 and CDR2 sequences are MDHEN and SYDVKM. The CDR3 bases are TGTGCCAGCAGGTGGGACAGCCCGGGAGAAAAACTGTTTTTT. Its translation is CASRWDSPGEKLFF.

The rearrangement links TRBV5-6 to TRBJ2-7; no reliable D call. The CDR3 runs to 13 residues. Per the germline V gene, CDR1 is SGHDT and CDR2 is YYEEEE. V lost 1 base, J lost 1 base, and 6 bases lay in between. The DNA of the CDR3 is TGTGCCAGCAGCTTGTACAGATCCTACGAGCAGTACTTC. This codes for CASSLYRSYEQYF. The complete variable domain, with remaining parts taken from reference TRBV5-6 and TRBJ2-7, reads DAGVTQSPTHLIKTRGQQVTLRCSPKSGHDTVSWYQQALGQGPQFIFQYYEEEERQRGNFPDRFSGHQFPNYSSELNVNALLLGDSALYLCASSLYRSYEQYFGPGTRLTVT.

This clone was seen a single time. CDR3 coding DNA: TGTGCCTGGAGTGCTCAGGGGCAACACTACGGGCAGCCCCAGCATTTT. It is translated as CAWSAQGQHYGQPQHF. The chain employs TRBV30 and TRBJ1-5, with D possibly being TRBD1 (6 bases). The CDR3 loop spans 16 amino acids. V was cut by 1 base and J by 7 bases, with 20 bases left in between. The germline gives CDR1 GTSNPN, CDR2 SVGIG (reference sequence).

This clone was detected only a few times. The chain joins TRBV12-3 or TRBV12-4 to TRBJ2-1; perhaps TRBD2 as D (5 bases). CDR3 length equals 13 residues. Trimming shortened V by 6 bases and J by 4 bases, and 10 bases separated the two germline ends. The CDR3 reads CASRPSGYNEQFF. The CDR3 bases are TGTGCCAGCAGACCGAGCGGATACAATGAGCAGTTCTTC.

The CDR3 loop is CSGFGGEKLFF. CDR3 in DNA: TGCAGTGGATTTGGGGGCGAAAAACTGTTTTTT. The chain carries TRBV20-1 and TRBJ1-4; possibly TRBD1 for D (6 bases). Deletions cut 7 bases from V and 8 bases from J, with 11 bases between. The CDR3 contains 11 residues. Germline V CDR1 and CDR2: DFQATT, SNEGSKA (reference sequence).

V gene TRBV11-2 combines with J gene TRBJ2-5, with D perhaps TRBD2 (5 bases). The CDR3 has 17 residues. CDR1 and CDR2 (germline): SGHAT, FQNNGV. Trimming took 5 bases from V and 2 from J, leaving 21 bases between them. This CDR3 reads CASSPRAVGVPQETQYF. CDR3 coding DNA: TGTGCCAGCAGCCCGAGGGCGGTCGGGGTACCTCAAGAGACCCAGTACTTC.

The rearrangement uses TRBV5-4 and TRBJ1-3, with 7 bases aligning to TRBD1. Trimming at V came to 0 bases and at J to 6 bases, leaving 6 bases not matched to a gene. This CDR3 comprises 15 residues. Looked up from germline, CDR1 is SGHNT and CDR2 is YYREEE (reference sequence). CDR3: CASSLDRGGANTIYF. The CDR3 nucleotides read TGTGCCAGCAGCTTGGACAGGGGTGGGGCAAACACCATATATTTT.

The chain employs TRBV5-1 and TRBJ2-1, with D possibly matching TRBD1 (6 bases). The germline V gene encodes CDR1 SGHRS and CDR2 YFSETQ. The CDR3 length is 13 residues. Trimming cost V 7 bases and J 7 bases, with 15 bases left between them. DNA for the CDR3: TGCGCCAGCGGATCAACAGGGTGGAATGAGCAGTTCTTC. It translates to CASGSTGWNEQFF.

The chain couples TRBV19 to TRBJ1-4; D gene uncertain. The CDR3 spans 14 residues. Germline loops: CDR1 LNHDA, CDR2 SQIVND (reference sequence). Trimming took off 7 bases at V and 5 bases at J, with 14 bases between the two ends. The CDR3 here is CASTTLRSNEKLFF. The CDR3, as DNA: TGTGCCAGTACCACCCTCCGGTCCAATGAAAAACTGTTTTTT.

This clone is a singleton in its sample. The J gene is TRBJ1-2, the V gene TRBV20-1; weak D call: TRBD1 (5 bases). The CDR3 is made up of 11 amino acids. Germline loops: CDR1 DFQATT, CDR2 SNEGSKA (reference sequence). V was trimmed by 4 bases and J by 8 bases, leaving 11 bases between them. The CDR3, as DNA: TGCAGTGCTAACCACAGGTGGGGCTACACCTTC. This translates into CSANHRWGYTF.

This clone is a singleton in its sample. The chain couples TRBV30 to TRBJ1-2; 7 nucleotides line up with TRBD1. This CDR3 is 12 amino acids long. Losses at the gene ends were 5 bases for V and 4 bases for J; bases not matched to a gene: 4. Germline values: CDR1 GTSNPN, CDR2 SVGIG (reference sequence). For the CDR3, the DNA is TGTGCCTGGGGACAGGTGTTCTATGGCTACACCTTC. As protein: CAWGQVFYGYTF.

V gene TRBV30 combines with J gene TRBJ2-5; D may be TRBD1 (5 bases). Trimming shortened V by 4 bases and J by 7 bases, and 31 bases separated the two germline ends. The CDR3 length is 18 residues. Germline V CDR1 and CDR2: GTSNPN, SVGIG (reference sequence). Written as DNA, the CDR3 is TGTGCCTGGATGAACTCCGGGCTAAGACAGCCTATTTTGGGGACCCAGTACTTC. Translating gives CAWMNSGLRQPILGTQYF.

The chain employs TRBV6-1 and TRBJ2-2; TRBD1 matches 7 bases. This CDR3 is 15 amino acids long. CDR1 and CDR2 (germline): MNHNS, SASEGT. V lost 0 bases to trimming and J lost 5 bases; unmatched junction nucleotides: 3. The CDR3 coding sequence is TGTGCCAGCAGTGAAGCTGCAGGGGGAACCGGGGAGCTGTTTTTT. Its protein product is CASSEAAGGTGELFF.

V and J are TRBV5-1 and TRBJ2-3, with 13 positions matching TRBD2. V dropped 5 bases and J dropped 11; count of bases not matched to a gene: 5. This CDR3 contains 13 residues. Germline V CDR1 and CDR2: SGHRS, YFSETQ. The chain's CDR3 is CASSPTSGGMQYF. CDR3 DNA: TGCGCCAGCAGTCCGACTAGCGGGGGGATGCAGTATTTT.

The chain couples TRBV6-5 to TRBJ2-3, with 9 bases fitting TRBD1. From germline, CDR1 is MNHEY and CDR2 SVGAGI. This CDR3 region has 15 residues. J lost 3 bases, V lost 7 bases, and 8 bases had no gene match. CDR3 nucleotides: TGTGCCAGCACAGTACAGGGGGCTCGAACAGATACGCAGTATTTT. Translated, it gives CASTVQGARTDTQYF.